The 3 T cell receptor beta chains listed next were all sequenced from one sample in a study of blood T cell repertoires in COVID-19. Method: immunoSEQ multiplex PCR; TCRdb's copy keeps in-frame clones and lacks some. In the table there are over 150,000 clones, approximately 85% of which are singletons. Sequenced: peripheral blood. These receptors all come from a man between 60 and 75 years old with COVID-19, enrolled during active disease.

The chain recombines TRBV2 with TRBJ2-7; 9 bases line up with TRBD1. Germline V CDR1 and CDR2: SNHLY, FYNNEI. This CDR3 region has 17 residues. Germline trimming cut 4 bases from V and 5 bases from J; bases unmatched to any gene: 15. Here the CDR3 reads CASSVTGERTGVNEQYF. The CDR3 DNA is TGTGCCAGCAGTGTTACCGGAGAAAGGACAGGGGTCAACGAGCAGTACTTC.

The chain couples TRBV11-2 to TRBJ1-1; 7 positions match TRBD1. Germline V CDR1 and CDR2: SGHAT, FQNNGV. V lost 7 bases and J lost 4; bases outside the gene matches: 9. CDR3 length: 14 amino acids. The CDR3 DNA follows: TGTGCCAGCAACACTCAGGGGGGTGGCACTGAAGCTTTCTTT. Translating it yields CASNTQGGGTEAFF. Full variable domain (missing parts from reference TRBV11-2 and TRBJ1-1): EAGVAQSPRYKIIEKRQSVAFWCNPISGHATLYWYQQILGQGPKLLIQFQNNGVVDDSQLPKDRFSAERLKGVDSTLKIQPAKLEDSAVYLCASNTQGGGTEAFFGQGTRLTVV.

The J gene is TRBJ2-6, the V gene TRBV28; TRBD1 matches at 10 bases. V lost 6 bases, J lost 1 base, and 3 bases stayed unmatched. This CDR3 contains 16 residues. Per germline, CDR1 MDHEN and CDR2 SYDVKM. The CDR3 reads CASRTGGTSGANVLTF. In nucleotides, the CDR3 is TGTGCCAGCAGGACAGGGGGCACATCTGGGGCCAACGTCCTGACTTTC.